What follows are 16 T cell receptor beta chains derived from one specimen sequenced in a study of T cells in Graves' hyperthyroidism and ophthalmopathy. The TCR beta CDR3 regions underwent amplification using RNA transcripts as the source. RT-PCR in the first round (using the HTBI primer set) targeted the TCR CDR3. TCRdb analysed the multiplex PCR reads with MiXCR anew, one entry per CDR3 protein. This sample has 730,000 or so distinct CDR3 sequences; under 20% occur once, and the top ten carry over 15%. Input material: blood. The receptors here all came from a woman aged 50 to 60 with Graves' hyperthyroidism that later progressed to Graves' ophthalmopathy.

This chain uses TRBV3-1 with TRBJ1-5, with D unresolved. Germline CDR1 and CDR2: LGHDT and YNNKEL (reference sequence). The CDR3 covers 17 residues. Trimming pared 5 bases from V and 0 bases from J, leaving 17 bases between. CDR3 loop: CASSRGSAVNSNQPQHF. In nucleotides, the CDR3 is TGTGCCAGCAGCAGAGGGTCGGCCGTCAATAGCAATCAGCCCCAGCATTTT. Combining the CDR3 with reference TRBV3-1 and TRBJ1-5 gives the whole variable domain DTAVSQTPKYLVTQMGNDKSIKCEQNLGHDTMYWYKQDSKKFLKIMFSYNNKELIINETVPNRFSPKSPDKAHLNLHINSLELGDSAVYFCASSRGSAVNSNQPQHFGDGTRLSIL.

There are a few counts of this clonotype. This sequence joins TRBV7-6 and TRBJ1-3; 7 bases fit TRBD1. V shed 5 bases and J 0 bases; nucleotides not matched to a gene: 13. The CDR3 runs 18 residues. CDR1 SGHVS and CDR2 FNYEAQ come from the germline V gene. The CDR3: CASSLSDRALDSGNTIYF. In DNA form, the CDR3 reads TGTGCCAGCAGCCTATCCGACAGGGCACTGGACTCTGGAAACACCATATATTTT.

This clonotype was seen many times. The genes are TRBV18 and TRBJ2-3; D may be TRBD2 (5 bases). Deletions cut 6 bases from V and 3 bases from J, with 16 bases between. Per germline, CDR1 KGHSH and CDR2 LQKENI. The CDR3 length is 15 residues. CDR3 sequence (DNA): TGTGCCAGCTCTACGGACCTAGCTGGGACAGATACGCAGTATTTT. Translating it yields CASSTDLAGTDTQYF.

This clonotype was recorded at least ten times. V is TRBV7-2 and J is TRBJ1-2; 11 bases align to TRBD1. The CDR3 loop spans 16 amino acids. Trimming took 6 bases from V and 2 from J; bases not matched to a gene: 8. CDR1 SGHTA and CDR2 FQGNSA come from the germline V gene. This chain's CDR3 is CASRAGGQGANYGYTF. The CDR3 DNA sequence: TGTGCCAGCAGGGCCGGCGGACAGGGGGCGAACTATGGCTACACCTTC. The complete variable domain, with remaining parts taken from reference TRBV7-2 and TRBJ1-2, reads GAGVSQSPSNKVTEKGKDVELRCDPISGHTALYWYRQSLGQGLEFLIYFQGNSAPDKSGLPSDRFSAERTGGSVSTLTIQRTQQEDSAVYLCASRAGGQGANYGYTFGSGTRLTVV.

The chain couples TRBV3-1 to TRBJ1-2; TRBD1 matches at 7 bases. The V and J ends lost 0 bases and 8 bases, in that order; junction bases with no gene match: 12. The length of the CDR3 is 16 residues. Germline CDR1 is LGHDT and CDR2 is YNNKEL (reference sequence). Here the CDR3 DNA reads TGTGCCAGCAGCCAAGATATTTATGACAGGGTGAGGGGCTACACCTTC. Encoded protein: CASSQDIYDRVRGYTF.

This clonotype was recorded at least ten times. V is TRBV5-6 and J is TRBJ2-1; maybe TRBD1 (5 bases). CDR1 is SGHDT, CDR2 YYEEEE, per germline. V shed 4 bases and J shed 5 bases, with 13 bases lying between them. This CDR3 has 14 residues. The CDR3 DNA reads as TGTGCCAGCAGCCGAGTAGGGGTAGACAATGAGCAGTTCTTC. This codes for CASSRVGVDNEQFF.

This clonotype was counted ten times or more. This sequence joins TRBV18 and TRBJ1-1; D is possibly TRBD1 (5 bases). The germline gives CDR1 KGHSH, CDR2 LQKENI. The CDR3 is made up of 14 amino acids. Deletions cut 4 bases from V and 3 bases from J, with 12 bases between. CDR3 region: CASSQPGLDTEAFF. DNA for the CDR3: TGTGCCAGCTCACAACCGGGGCTGGACACTGAAGCTTTCTTT. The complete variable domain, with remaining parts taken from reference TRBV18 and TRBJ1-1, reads NAGVMQNPRHLVRRRGQEARLRCSPMKGHSHVYWYRQLPEEGLKFMVYLQKENIIDESGMPKERFSAEFPKEGPSILRIQQVVRGDSAAYFCASSQPGLDTEAFFGQGTRLTVV.

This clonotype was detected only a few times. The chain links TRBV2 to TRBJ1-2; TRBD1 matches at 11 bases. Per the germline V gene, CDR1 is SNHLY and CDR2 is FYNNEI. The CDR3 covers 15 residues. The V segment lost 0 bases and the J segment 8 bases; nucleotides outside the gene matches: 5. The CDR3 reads CASSEAGGQGEGYTF. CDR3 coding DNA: TGTGCCAGCAGTGAAGCAGGGGGACAGGGGGAAGGCTACACCTTC.

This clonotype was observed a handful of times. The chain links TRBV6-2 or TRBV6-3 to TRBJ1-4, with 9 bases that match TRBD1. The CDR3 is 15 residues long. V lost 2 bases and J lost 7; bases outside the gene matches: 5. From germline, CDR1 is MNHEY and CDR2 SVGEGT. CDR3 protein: CASSYGGQGVEKLFF. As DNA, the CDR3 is TGTGCCAGCAGTTACGGGGGACAGGGTGTTGAAAAACTGTTTTTT.

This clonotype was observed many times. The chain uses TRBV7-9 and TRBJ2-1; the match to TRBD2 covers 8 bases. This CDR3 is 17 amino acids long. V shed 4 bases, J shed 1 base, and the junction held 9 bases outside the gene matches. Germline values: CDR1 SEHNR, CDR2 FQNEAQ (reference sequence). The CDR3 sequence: CASSWDGASGSYNEQFF. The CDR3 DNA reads TGTGCCAGCAGCTGGGATGGGGCTAGCGGGTCCTACAATGAGCAGTTCTTC.

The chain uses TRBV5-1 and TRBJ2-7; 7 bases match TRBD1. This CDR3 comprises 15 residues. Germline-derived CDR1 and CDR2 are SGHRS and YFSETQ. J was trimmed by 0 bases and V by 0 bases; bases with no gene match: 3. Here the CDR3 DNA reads TGCGCCAGCAGCTTGGGGGACAGTTTCTCCTACGAGCAGTACTTC. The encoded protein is CASSLGDSFSYEQYF.

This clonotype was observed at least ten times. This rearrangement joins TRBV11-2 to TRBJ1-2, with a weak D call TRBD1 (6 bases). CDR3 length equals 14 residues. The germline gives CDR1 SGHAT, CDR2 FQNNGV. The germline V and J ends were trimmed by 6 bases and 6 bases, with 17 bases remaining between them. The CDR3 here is CASRDPDRKDGYTF. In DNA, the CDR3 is TGTGCCAGCAGGGACCCCGACAGGAAGGATGGCTACACCTTC.

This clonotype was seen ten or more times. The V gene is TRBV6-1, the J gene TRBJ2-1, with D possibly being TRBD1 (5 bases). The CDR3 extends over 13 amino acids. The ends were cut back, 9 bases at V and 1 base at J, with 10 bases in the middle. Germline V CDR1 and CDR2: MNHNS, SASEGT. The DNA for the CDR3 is TGTGCCAGTGGTCAGGGATCCTACAATGAGCAGTTCTTC. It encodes CASGQGSYNEQFF.

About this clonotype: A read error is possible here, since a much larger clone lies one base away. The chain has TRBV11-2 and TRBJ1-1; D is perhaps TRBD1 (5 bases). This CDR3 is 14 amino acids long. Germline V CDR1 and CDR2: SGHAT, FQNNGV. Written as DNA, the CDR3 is TGTGCCGGCAGCTCCTGGTGGGGGGGCACTGAAGCTTTCTTT. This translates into CAGSSWWGGTEAFF.

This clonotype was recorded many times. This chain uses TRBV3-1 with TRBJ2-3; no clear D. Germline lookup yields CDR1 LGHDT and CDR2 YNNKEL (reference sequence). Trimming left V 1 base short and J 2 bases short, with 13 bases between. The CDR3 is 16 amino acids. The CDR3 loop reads CASSQGSDVFTDTQYF. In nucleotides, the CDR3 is TGTGCCAGCAGCCAAGGGTCGGACGTCTTCACAGATACGCAGTATTTT.

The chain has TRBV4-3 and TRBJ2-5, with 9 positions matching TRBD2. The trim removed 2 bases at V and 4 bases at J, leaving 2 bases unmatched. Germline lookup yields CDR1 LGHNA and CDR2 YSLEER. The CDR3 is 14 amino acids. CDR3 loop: CASSQHSGRETQYF. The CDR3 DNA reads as TGCGCCAGCAGCCAACATAGCGGGAGAGAGACCCAGTACTTC.